Listed below are T cell receptor beta chains from one sample, sequenced in a study of T cell changes during pregnancy in multiple sclerosis. The assay was immunoSEQ multiplex PCR, and TCRdb's table has in-frame clones only and misses some. The sample has fewer than 90,000 clones, roughly 94% seen once. This specimen was peripheral blood, taken after pregnancy. Every receptor here comes from a female donor in good health, enrolled as a control in a pregnancy study. Both conserved end residues are part of each CDR3. A D gene is named only where the DNA matches it firmly. The listing skips clone size in some rows; elsewhere it reads once, few, many or a size class.

V: TRBV15
J: TRBJ1-2
size: -
D: -
DNA: TGTGCCACCAGCAGTGGCACAGGGATTTATAATGGCTACACCTTC
CDR3: CATSSGTGIYNGYTF

V: TRBV29-1
J: TRBJ2-7
size: -
D: TRBD1
DNA: TGCAGCGTTTTGACAGGGGGCGACGAGCAGTACTTC
CDR3: CSVLTGGDEQYF

V: TRBV2
J: TRBJ2-3
size: -
D: -
DNA: TGTGCCAGCAGTGCGAACAGACCTAGCACAGATACGCAGTATTTT
CDR3: CASSANRPSTDTQYF

V: TRBV5-1
J: TRBJ1-2
size: -
D: TRBD1
DNA: TGCGCCAGCAGCTCGGGGACAGGGGGATTTGGCTACACCTTC
CDR3: CASSSGTGGFGYTF

V: TRBV28
J: TRBJ2-7
size: -
D: -
DNA: TGTGCCAGCCCTACCGACACCTCGGATGCAGAAGCCTACGAGCAGTACTTC
CDR3: CASPTDTSDAEAYEQYF

V: TRBV6-4
J: TRBJ2-2
size: -
D: TRBD2
DNA: TGTGCCAGCAGGCGACTAGCGAAGACCGGGGAGCTGTTTTTT
CDR3: CASRRLAKTGELFF

V: TRBV6-1
J: TRBJ2-5
size: -
D: -
DNA: TGTGCCAGCAGTGAAAGTGTGGCGGGACCCCCACGGGAGACCCAGTACTTC
CDR3: CASSESVAGPPRETQYF

V: TRBV7-7
J: TRBJ2-1
size: -
D: TRBD2
DNA: TGTGCCAGCAGCTTAGAGCGGACTAGCTACAATGAGCAGTTCTTC
CDR3: CASSLERTSYNEQFF

V: TRBV5-1
J: TRBJ2-5
size: -
D: TRBD2
DNA: TGCGCCAGCAGCTTCAATGGTGGGGGGGAAGAGACCCAGTACTTC
CDR3: CASSFNGGGEETQYF

V: TRBV6-5
J: TRBJ2-7
size: -
D: -
DNA: TGTGCCAGCAGCCCTCTTGGGGGGGCGCAGTACTTC
CDR3: CASSPLGGAQYF

V: TRBV19
J: TRBJ2-3
size: -
D: TRBD1
DNA: TGTGCCAGTAGTGAGGACAGGGGAGCAGATACGCAGTATTTT
CDR3: CASSEDRGADTQYF

V: TRBV5-4
J: TRBJ2-3
size: -
D: -
DNA: TGTGCCAGCAGCCCGACTTTGGGGCTCGGAACCTCAGATACGCAGTATTTT
CDR3: CASSPTLGLGTSDTQYF

V: TRBV10-3
J: TRBJ1-4
size: -
D: -
DNA: TGTGCCAACGCGCGGGGGGAAAAACTGTTTTTT
CDR3: CANARGEKLFF

V: TRBV28
J: TRBJ1-1
size: -
D: -
DNA: TGTGCCAGCTCGAGGGTGATGAACACTGAAGCTTTCTTT
CDR3: CASSRVMNTEAFF

V: TRBV27
J: TRBJ2-7
size: once
D: TRBD1
DNA: TGTGCCAGCAGTTTACGCTTTCCACAGGGGGCAGGCGAGCAGTACTTC
CDR3: CASSLRFPQGAGEQYF

V: TRBV21-1
J: TRBJ1-5
size: -
D: -
DNA: TGTGCCAGCCGCCTCCAGGGACAGGGGGCTGGCAATCAGCCCCAGCATTTT
CDR3: CASRLQGQGAGNQPQHF

V: TRBV6-1
J: TRBJ1-4
size: -
D: -
DNA: TGTGCCAGCAGTGGGGTTGGGGGCTCTAATGAAAAACTGTTTTTT
CDR3: CASSGVGGSNEKLFF

V: TRBV25-1
J: TRBJ2-7
size: -
D: -
DNA: TGTGCCAGCAGTGGATCGGTCCCGGGGGAGGCGTACGAGCAGTACTTC
CDR3: CASSGSVPGEAYEQYF

V: TRBV28
J: TRBJ1-1
size: -
D: TRBD1
DNA: TGTGCCAGCAAATTGCAGACAGGGGGCGGTCAAAACACTGAAGCTTTCTTT
CDR3: CASKLQTGGGQNTEAFF

V: TRBV18
J: TRBJ2-5
size: -
D: TRBD2
DNA: TGTGCCAGCTCACCGGGACTAGCGGGGGTCCAAGAGACCCAGTACTTC
CDR3: CASSPGLAGVQETQYF

V: TRBV11-2
J: TRBJ2-5
size: -
D: -
DNA: TGTGCCAGCAGCTTAGGCTCAACACAAGAGACCCAGTACTTC
CDR3: CASSLGSTQETQYF

V: TRBV6-1
J: TRBJ1-1
size: -
D: -
DNA: TGTGCCAGCAGTGTATTAGGCGGCACTGAAGCTTTCTTT
CDR3: CASSVLGGTEAFF

V: TRBV5-1
J: TRBJ1-5
size: -
D: -
DNA: TGCGCCAGCAGCTTGATCGGGGATCAGCCCCAGCATTTT
CDR3: CASSLIGDQPQHF

V: TRBV15
J: TRBJ1-5
size: once
D: -
DNA: TGTGCCACCAGCAGACGCGACCCAGGGGGCAATCAGCCCCAGCATTTT
CDR3: CATSRRDPGGNQPQHF

V: TRBV19
J: TRBJ1-2
size: -
D: -
DNA: TGTGCCACCAGTAAAGGTCGTGGGCCGCAGCTTTATGGCTACACCTTC
CDR3: CATSKGRGPQLYGYTF